One and the same sample provided the 30 T cell receptor beta chains below, sequenced in a study of blood T cell repertoires in COVID-19. Only in-frame clones appear in the TCRdb table, and some are missing; sequencing was by immunoSEQ multiplex PCR. The table shows about 100,000 clones, with 84% occurring only once. Sequencing input: peripheral blood. The receptors derive from a human donor in a cohort sampled during active COVID-19.

J is TRBJ2-7 and V is TRBV5-5, with D unresolved. Germline loops: CDR1 SGHKS, CDR2 YYEKEE (reference sequence). The CDR3 sequence is 13 residues long. Trimming cost V 0 bases and J 2 bases, with 6 bases left between them. As DNA, the CDR3 is TGTGCCAGCAGCTTGGTCACTACCTACGAGCAGTACTTC. Protein product: CASSLVTTYEQYF.

This clone was observed at least ten times. The chain joins TRBV7-3 to TRBJ2-5; TRBD2 agrees at 10 bases. Germline V CDR1 and CDR2: SGHTA, FQGTGA. The CDR3 covers 15 residues. With V trimmed by 2 bases and J by 2 bases, 2 bases remained unmatched. The CDR3 DNA is TGTGCCAGCAGCTTAGGAGCGGGGGGGCAAGAGACCCAGTACTTC. It codes for CASSLGAGGQETQYF.

V gene TRBV5-4 combines with J gene TRBJ2-2; TRBD2 aligns across 14 bases. V trimming: 4 bases; J trimming: 7 bases; junction bases outside the gene matches: 12. Germline V CDR1 and CDR2: SGHNT, YYREEE (reference sequence). There are 18 residues in the CDR3. CDR3 protein: CASSTAGTSGGSIGELFF. CDR3 in DNA: TGTGCCAGCAGCACGGCCGGGACTAGCGGGGGATCGATCGGGGAGCTGTTTTTT. The full variable domain, completed using reference TRBV5-4 and TRBJ2-2, is ETGVTQSPTHLIKTRGQQVTLRCSSQSGHNTVSWYQQALGQGPQFIFQYYREEENGRGNFPPRFSGLQFPNYSSELNVNALELDDSALYLCASSTAGTSGGSIGELFFGEGSRLTVL.

There are a few counts of this clone. The V and J genes are TRBV10-3 and TRBJ2-7, with TRBD1 matching over 9 bases. Germline V gives CDR1 ENHRY, CDR2 SYGVKD. J lost 2 bases, V lost 2 bases, and 4 bases had no gene match. The CDR3 has 15 residues. CDR3 in amino acids: CAISEPGQGAYEQYF. The CDR3, as DNA: TGTGCCATCAGTGAGCCGGGACAGGGTGCCTACGAGCAGTACTTC.

This sequence joins TRBV2 and TRBJ2-4; the D gene is possibly TRBD1 (7 bases). The germline V gene has CDR1 SNHLY and CDR2 FYNNEI. The CDR3 consists of 14 residues. V dropped 3 bases and J dropped 7 bases, with 13 bases sitting between them. The CDR3 DNA sequence: TGTGCCAGCAGTGACGGGGCAGGGGGGAACATTCAGTACTTC. As protein: CASSDGAGGNIQYF.

J is TRBJ2-1 and V is TRBV19; 8 bases map to TRBD1. Germline V gene lookup returns CDR1 LNHDA and CDR2 SQIVND (reference sequence). The CDR3 totals 15 residues. V was pared by 6 bases and J by 7 bases, with 11 bases of the junction left unmatched. CDR3 in DNA: TGTGCCAGTAGAACCACAGACAGGGGCGGGAATGAGCAGTTCTTC. Its translation: CASRTTDRGGNEQFF.

This clone was seen more than once but under ten times. CDR3 nucleotides: TGTGCCAGCAGTTCCCTCGGGGCGGGGGATCGCGAGCAGTACTTC. Its protein product is CASSSLGAGDREQYF. This chain uses TRBV28 with TRBJ2-7; 7 bases align to TRBD2. CDR3 size: 15 residues. In germline, CDR1 is MDHEN, CDR2 SYDVKM. The ends lost 4 bases at V and 6 bases at J; junction bases unmatched: 12.

The chain carries TRBV7-2 and TRBJ2-7; weak D call: TRBD2 (5 bases). V was shortened by 5 bases and J by 3 bases, with 14 bases between the two germline ends. This CDR3 is built from 14 residues. Per germline, CDR1 SGHTA and CDR2 FQGNSA. The CDR3 DNA reads TGTGCCAGCAGCCCCCGGGAACAGTACTACGAGCAGTACTTC. The encoded protein is CASSPREQYYEQYF.

The chain couples TRBV2 to TRBJ1-2; 8 nucleotides match TRBD1. The germline V gene has CDR1 SNHLY and CDR2 FYNNEI. Trimming removed 6 bases from V and 4 bases from J; junction bases left unmatched: 7. The CDR3 consists of 14 residues. CDR3 loop: CASRQDRESYGYTF. The CDR3 nucleotides are TGTGCCAGCAGGCAGGACAGGGAAAGCTATGGCTACACCTTC.

This CDR3 reads CASSPRGYGYTF. For the CDR3, the DNA is TGTGCCAGCAGTCCTCGGGGATATGGCTACACCTTC. J is TRBJ1-2 and V is TRBV27; the D is unclear. Germline assignment: CDR1 MNHEY and CDR2 SMNVEV (reference sequence). V was pared by 5 bases and J by 5 bases, with 9 bases between. This CDR3 region has 12 residues.

This chain connects TRBV5-1 to TRBJ1-2, with TRBD1 identical over 8 bases. From germline, CDR1 is SGHRS and CDR2 YFSETQ. There are 16 residues in the CDR3. Germline trimming cut 0 bases from V and 6 bases from J; bases unmatched to any gene: 10. DNA of the CDR3: TGCGCCAGCAGCTTGGGACCTTCCCAGGGGGCTAATGGCTACACCTTC. It codes for CASSLGPSQGANGYTF.

The chain combines TRBV5-1 with TRBJ2-2; 10 nucleotides agree with TRBD2. J lost 7 bases, V lost 3 bases, and 9 bases had no gene match. Germline V CDR1 and CDR2: SGHRS, YFSETQ. The CDR3 consists of 16 residues. The CDR3 bases are TGCGCCAGCAGCTCCGGGACTAGCGATTTAGGCGGGGAGCTGTTTTTT. Translated: CASSSGTSDLGGELFF.

The rearrangement links TRBV29-1 to TRBJ1-1; D gene uncertain. From germline, CDR1 is SQVTM and CDR2 ANQGSEA. V dropped 4 bases and J dropped 0 bases, with 6 bases sitting between them. The CDR3 extends over 12 amino acids. The CDR3 DNA reads TGCAGCGTTGGACACCTGAACACTGAAGCTTTCTTT. It translates to CSVGHLNTEAFF.

The chain links TRBV13 to TRBJ1-2; 9 bases match TRBD1. The germline V gene has CDR1 PRHDT and CDR2 FYEKMQ (reference sequence). With 4 bases clipped from V and 1 base from J, the junction kept 10 bases outside the gene matches. This CDR3 contains 17 residues. CDR3 sequence reads: CASSWPGQGFGNYGYTF. DNA for the CDR3: TGTGCCAGCAGCTGGCCGGGACAGGGTTTTGGTAACTATGGCTACACCTTC. Variable domain in full (rest from reference TRBV13 and TRBJ1-2): AAGVIQSPRHLIKEKRETATLKCYPIPRHDTVYWYQQGPGQDPQFLISFYEKMQSDKGSIPDRFSAQQFSDYHSELNMSSLELGDSALYFCASSWPGQGFGNYGYTFGSGTRLTVV.

The count of this clone is one. The chain uses TRBV19 and TRBJ2-3; 12 bases agree with TRBD2. This CDR3 is built from 16 residues. The ends lost 5 bases at V and 2 bases at J; junction bases unmatched: 5. Germline loops: CDR1 LNHDA, CDR2 SQIVND (reference sequence). The CDR3 sequence is CASSLGLAGHTDTQYF. The CDR3 DNA follows: TGTGCCAGTAGTCTCGGACTAGCGGGGCACACAGATACGCAGTATTTT.

This clone was seen only once. The rearrangement links TRBV19 to TRBJ1-2, with 7 bases lining up with TRBD1. With 6 bases clipped from V and 6 bases from J, the junction kept 7 bases outside the gene matches. CDR1 LNHDA and CDR2 SQIVND come from the germline V gene (reference sequence). The CDR3 covers 13 residues. The CDR3 loop reads CASRQGRSDGYTF. DNA for the CDR3: TGTGCCAGTAGACAGGGGAGGTCTGATGGCTACACCTTC.

V and J are TRBV28 and TRBJ2-5; 15 bases line up with TRBD2. CDR1 is MDHEN, CDR2 SYDVKM, per germline. This CDR3 is 17 amino acids long. The V and J ends lost 7 bases and 9 bases, in that order; junction bases with no gene match: 15. Here the CDR3 reads CASIRTSGGAKAGAQYF. CDR3 DNA sequence: TGTGCCAGCATTCGGACTAGCGGGGGGGCTAAGGCAGGAGCCCAGTACTTC.

The J gene is TRBJ2-1, the V gene TRBV4-1; D tentatively reads TRBD1 or TRBD2 (9 bases each). Trimming stripped 1 base from V and 4 bases from J, with 32 bases between. CDR1 is MGHRA, CDR2 YSYEKL, per germline. This CDR3 has 22 amino acids. The CDR3 loop reads CASSQVGWDRARSSGVYNEQFF. CDR3 nucleotide sequence: TGCGCCAGCAGCCAAGTAGGATGGGACAGGGCGCGATCTAGCGGGGTGTACAATGAGCAGTTCTTC.

The chain has TRBV5-1 and TRBJ2-7; 8 bases fit TRBD1. V lost 4 bases and J lost 1; bases outside the gene matches: 10. This CDR3 spans 16 amino acids. The V gene's germline CDR1 is SGHRS and CDR2 YFSETQ. The CDR3 region is CASSPLATGGSYEQYF. The CDR3 DNA reads TGCGCCAGCAGCCCACTGGCCACAGGGGGGTCCTACGAGCAGTACTTC.

The genes are TRBV7-8 and TRBJ2-3; D is perhaps TRBD2 (6 bases). Germline V gene sequence: CDR1 SGHVS, CDR2 FQNEAQ. This CDR3 is 16 amino acids long. Trimming cost V 7 bases and J 3 bases, with 20 bases left between them. The CDR3 DNA follows: TGTGCCAGCATACTCTCCCGGGGGAGGAGGACAGATACGCAGTATTTT. Translation: CASILSRGRRTDTQYF.

J is TRBJ1-1 and V is TRBV7-9; D perhaps matches TRBD1 (5 bases). The germline V gene has CDR1 SEHNR and CDR2 FQNEAQ (reference sequence). The ends were cut back, 3 bases at V and 1 base at J, with 12 bases in the middle. The CDR3 length is 15 residues. This chain's CDR3 is CASSFMGGTNTEAFF. CDR3 nucleotide sequence: TGTGCCAGCAGCTTCATGGGGGGGACGAACACTGAAGCTTTCTTT.

This clone showed up just a few times. This chain links TRBV5-4 with TRBJ2-7, with a possible D match to TRBD2 (6 bases). Germline CDR1 reads SGHNT; CDR2 reads YYREEE (reference sequence). Trimming left V 4 bases short and J 6 bases short, with 20 bases between. The CDR3 length is 15 residues. CDR3 residues: CASSPSGTGVREQYF. CDR3 bases: TGTGCCAGCAGCCCCTCCGGGACTGGGGTCCGCGAGCAGTACTTC.

The chain recombines TRBV7-2 with TRBJ2-5; 10 bases are shared with TRBD2. The V and J ends lost 5 bases and 5 bases, in that order; junction bases with no gene match: 8. This CDR3 has 15 residues. Germline loops: CDR1 SGHTA, CDR2 FQGNSA. In DNA form, the CDR3 reads TGTGCCAGCAGCCCTACTAGCGGGGTCCTCGAGACCCAGTACTTC. Protein sequence: CASSPTSGVLETQYF.

V is TRBV18 and J is TRBJ2-1, with D possibly TRBD2 on 6 matching bases. Trimming cost V 7 bases and J 0 bases, with 16 bases left between them. The CDR3 length is 16 residues. Looked up from germline, CDR1 is KGHSH and CDR2 is LQKENI. CDR3 nucleotides: TGTGCCAGCTTCCCACTCTGGGGAGGCTCCTACAATGAGCAGTTCTTC. It encodes CASFPLWGGSYNEQFF.

As regards this clone: Different DNA sequences within this sample yield the same CDR3. The chain couples TRBV18 to TRBJ1-2, with a weak D call TRBD1 (5 bases). The CDR3 is made up of 13 amino acids. V was shortened by 2 bases and J by 8 bases, with 12 bases between the two germline ends. Germline V lookup: CDR1 KGHSH, CDR2 LQKENI. DNA of the CDR3: TGTGCCAGCTCACCAAGGGGCGGCTACGGCTACACCTTC. Its protein is CASSPRGGYGYTF.

The chain joins TRBV19 to TRBJ1-5; D may be TRBD1 (5 bases). Germline values: CDR1 LNHDA, CDR2 SQIVND (reference sequence). V was pared by 5 bases and J by 1 base, with 9 bases between. The CDR3 length is 14 residues. In nucleotides, the CDR3 is TGTGCCAGTAGTGACCACAGGAGCAATCAGCCCCAGCATTTT. Translation: CASSDHRSNQPQHF.

In regard to this clone: The junction does not match germline at one end; this may be a read error. This chain joins TRBV3-1 (or the pseudogene TRBV3-2) and TRBJ2-2, with TRBD2 matching over 13 bases. Germline V CDR1 and CDR2: LGHDT, YNNKEL (reference sequence). The CDR3 totals 17 residues. CDR3 nucleotides: TGTGCCAGCACCCGGACTAGCGGGGGAGGGGACACCGGGGAGCCGTTTTTT. Translated, it gives CASTRTSGGGDTGEPFF.

The CDR3 loop is CASSFGTGVNTEAFF. CDR3 DNA sequence: TGTGCCAGCAGCTTTGGGACAGGAGTGAACACTGAAGCTTTCTTT. This chain joins TRBV7-2 and TRBJ1-1, with 8 bases that match TRBD1. The CDR3 consists of 15 residues. The germline V gene has CDR1 SGHTA and CDR2 FQGNSA. Losses at the gene ends were 3 bases for V and 0 bases for J; bases not matched to a gene: 3. The full variable domain, its missing parts supplied by reference TRBV7-2 and TRBJ1-1, is GAGVSQSPSNKVTEKGKDVELRCDPISGHTALYWYRQSLGQGLEFLIYFQGNSAPDKSGLPSDRFSAERTGGSVSTLTIQRTQQEDSAVYLCASSFGTGVNTEAFFGQGTRLTVV.

This clone was seen more than once but under ten times. The rearrangement joins TRBV18 to TRBJ1-3; a possible D gene is TRBD1 (6 bases). Germline CDR1 and CDR2: KGHSH and LQKENI. Trimming pared 6 bases from V and 0 bases from J, leaving 9 bases between. The CDR3 covers 14 residues. The chain's CDR3 is CASSGQNSGNTIYF. The CDR3 DNA reads as TGTGCCAGCTCCGGACAGAACTCTGGAAACACCATATATTTT.

The rearrangement joins TRBV18 to TRBJ2-1, with D perhaps TRBD1 (6 bases). V gave up 6 bases and J gave up 6 bases, with 15 bases separating them. There are 14 residues in the CDR3. Germline CDR1 is KGHSH and CDR2 is LQKENI. CDR3: CASSQQGRANEQFF. CDR3 in DNA: TGTGCCAGCTCTCAGCAGGGGCGGGCCAATGAGCAGTTCTTC.